One T cell receptor (beta chain) is described in this entry. Its antigen remains unidentified. TCR cDNA, made by 5'RACE template switching, carried an added universal primer site and UMIs. In TCRdb, the 5' RACE reads were re-called with MiXCR into one record per CDR3 protein. The table includes 240,000 or so distinct CDR3 sequences, 6.9% detected once. The data belong to a study of T cells after yellow fever vaccination. Study findings and constraints: A secondary response was less intense yet reached its peak sooner, at day 5 versus 15. Abundant clonotypes from the bulk population could have been carried over as contaminants into FACS-sorted repertoires. Post-booster repertoires contained most primary-vaccination clones again (almost 97% CD4, 88% CD8).

The germline CDR1 and CDR2 sequences are SEHNR and FQNEAQ (reference sequence). The V and J ends lost 5 bases and 5 bases respectively, with 16 bases between them. The CDR3 contains 15 residues. The sequenced sample was CD4+ T cells sorted from PBMCs, obtained 15 days after the yellow fever booster vaccination. This clonotype was obtained from a young man who received the YFV17D yellow fever vaccine. This rearrangement joins TRBV7-9 to TRBJ1-5; D may be TRBD1 (5 bases). The DNA for the CDR3 is TGTGCCAGCAGCCCTGGGGCGCCAAGCTATCAGCCCCAGCATTTT. It codes for CASSPGAPSYQPQHF.